This entry lists 5 T cell receptor beta chains sequenced from one sample in a study of T cell responses to AZD1222 COVID-19 vaccine. Sequenced by immunoSEQ multiplex PCR; TCRdb stores in-frame clones only, minus some. This table holds over 100,000 clones, 70% to 90% found once. Sequenced here: peripheral blood, sampled on day 0 of AZD1222 vaccination. The source of these receptors is an adult in good health.

V is TRBV2 and J is TRBJ2-3; TRBD2 matches at 9 bases. The CDR3 totals 15 residues. Germline V gene sequence: CDR1 SNHLY, CDR2 FYNNEI. After removal of 6 bases from V and 6 bases from J, the junction contained 10 bases not matched to a gene. CDR3 sequence (DNA): TGTGCCAGCAGCGGGAGGGGAGCGGGAGGTGATACGCAGTATTTT. Translating it yields CASSGRGAGGDTQYF.

This rearrangement joins TRBV6-5 to TRBJ1-2, with D hard to call. Germline V CDR1 and CDR2: MNHEY, SVGAGI. The germline V and J ends were trimmed by 4 bases and 4 bases, with 10 bases remaining between them. This CDR3 spans 13 amino acids. In DNA form, the CDR3 reads TGTGCCAGCAGTTCGGACGGGTTCTATGGCTACACCTTC. Amino acids: CASSSDGFYGYTF.

V gene TRBV6-2 or TRBV6-3 combines with J gene TRBJ2-3; D ambiguous. The germline V gene encodes CDR1 MNHEY and CDR2 SVGEGT. This CDR3 is built from 14 residues. The V end was cut by 6 bases, the J end by 3 bases, with 13 bases between. The CDR3 reads CASSLVAATDTQYF. CDR3 coding DNA: TGTGCCAGCAGCTTAGTCGCGGCGACAGATACGCAGTATTTT.

This clone was seen only once. The genes are TRBV6-6 and TRBJ1-2; TRBD1 is a possible D gene (6 bases). V dropped 6 bases and J dropped 2 bases, with 16 bases sitting between them. This CDR3 region has 15 residues. CDR1 MNHNY and CDR2 SVGAGI come from the germline V gene (reference sequence). Here the CDR3 reads CASRNRDIDNYGYTF. The CDR3 bases are TGTGCCAGCAGGAACCGGGACATAGACAACTATGGCTACACCTTC.

In this sample, this clone turned up a few times. The V call is TRBV9, the J call TRBJ1-5; no firm D call. CDR1 is SGDLS and CDR2 is YYNGEE in the germline V gene. CDR3 length: 13 residues. V gave up 0 bases and J gave up 6 bases, with 7 bases separating them. The chain's CDR3 is CASSVDPAQPQHF. CDR3 coding DNA: TGTGCCAGCAGCGTAGACCCTGCTCAGCCCCAGCATTTT.